The 23 T cell receptor beta chains below were found in one sample sequenced in a study of cytomegalovirus exposure and HLA in healthy donors. The assay was immunoSEQ multiplex PCR, and TCRdb's table has in-frame clones only and misses some. The table shows some 88,000 clones, with around 96% occurring only once. Sequencing used PBMCs. These receptors came from a man between 18 and 35 years old in good health and CMV-seronegative.

V gene TRBV6-5 combines with J gene TRBJ2-1, with 12 bases aligning to TRBD2. The CDR3 covers 15 residues. Per germline, CDR1 MNHEY and CDR2 SVGAGI. The V segment lost 7 bases and the J segment 6 bases; nucleotides outside the gene matches: 7. The CDR3 nucleotides are TGTGCCAGCAATAGGGCTAGCGGGAGGGGCAATGAGCAGTTCTTC. This gives the protein CASNRASGRGNEQFF.

This clone was seen once. This chain links TRBV27 with TRBJ2-6; 14 bases map to TRBD2. The V gene end was trimmed by 6 bases and the J gene end by 1 base; junction bases not matched to a gene: 14. The CDR3 has 21 amino acids. The germline gives CDR1 MNHEY, CDR2 SMNVEV (reference sequence). The CDR3 sequence: CASRPMTSGRAHLSGANVLTF. In DNA, the CDR3 is TGTGCCAGCAGACCGATGACTAGCGGGAGGGCCCACCTGTCTGGGGCCAACGTCCTGACTTTC. Looking up the rest from reference TRBV27 and TRBJ2-6 gives the full variable domain: EAQVTQNPRYLITVTGKKLTVTCSQNMNHEYMSWYRQDPGLGLRQIYYSMNVEVTDKGDVPEGYKVSRKEKRNFPLILESPSPNQTSLYFCASRPMTSGRAHLSGANVLTFGAGSRLTVL.

V usage is TRBV6-6 and J usage is TRBJ1-5; perhaps TRBD1 as D (6 bases). Germline CDR1 and CDR2: MNHNY and SVGAGI (reference sequence). Trimming took 0 bases from V and 7 from J, leaving 7 bases between them. This CDR3 has 13 amino acids. The CDR3 DNA is TGTGCCAGCAGTTACTCTGGGACACAGCCCCAGCATTTT. This codes for CASSYSGTQPQHF.

J is TRBJ2-1 and V is TRBV4-2; 12 nucleotides align to TRBD2. CDR1 LGHNA and CDR2 YNFKEQ come from the germline V gene. J gave up 8 bases and V 2 bases, and 7 bases lay outside the gene matches. The CDR3 has 16 amino acids. Written as DNA, the CDR3 is TGTGCCAGCAGCCAACAGGCTAGCGGGAGGGCCCATGAGCAGTTCTTC. Encoded protein: CASSQQASGRAHEQFF.

The chain joins TRBV4-1 to TRBJ2-7, with D possibly TRBD1 on 6 matching bases. Germline CDR1 is MGHRA and CDR2 is YSYEKL. V was trimmed by 1 base and J by 0 bases, leaving 10 bases between them. CDR3 size: 15 residues. This CDR3 reads CASSQGQEVSYEQYF. The CDR3 DNA reads TGCGCCAGCAGCCAAGGACAGGAAGTCTCCTACGAGCAGTACTTC.

The genes are TRBV4-2 and TRBJ2-4; TRBD2 agrees at 8 bases. CDR1 LGHNA and CDR2 YNFKEQ come from the germline V gene. Trimming removed 4 bases from V and 6 bases from J; junction bases left unmatched: 11. The CDR3 spans 16 residues. The CDR3 region is CASSPRGAGEVNIQYF. The CDR3 region has the DNA TGTGCCAGCAGCCCCCGAGGAGCGGGAGAGGTAAACATTCAGTACTTC.

The gene calls are TRBV30 and TRBJ2-7, with D uncertain. This CDR3 has 14 amino acids. Germline V lookup: CDR1 GTSNPN, CDR2 SVGIG (reference sequence). V lost 1 base and J lost 0, with 10 bases in between. Here the CDR3 reads CAWSEESSSYEQYV. CDR3 in DNA: TGTGCCTGGAGTGAAGAATCTAGCTCCTACGAGCAGTACGTC.

The rearrangement links TRBV30 to TRBJ1-2; possibly TRBD1 for D (6 bases). From germline, CDR1 is GTSNPN and CDR2 SVGIG (reference sequence). The CDR3 covers 13 residues. V dropped 4 bases and J dropped 7 bases, with 16 bases sitting between them. The DNA for the CDR3 is TGTGCCTGGAACAGGGCAGGAGAGCGTGGCTACACCTTC. Translated: CAWNRAGERGYTF.

The chain carries TRBV12-5 and TRBJ2-1, with D uncertain. Per the germline V gene, CDR1 is LGHNT and CDR2 is FRNRAP. V was pared by 5 bases and J by 1 base, with 12 bases between. There are 15 residues in the CDR3. Written as DNA, the CDR3 is TGTGCTAGTGGTCCCCCCAGTAAGTCCTACAATGAGCAGTTCTTC. It specifies CASGPPSKSYNEQFF.

This sequence joins TRBV25-1 and TRBJ2-1; 9 bases map to TRBD2. Germline CDR1 reads MGHDK; CDR2 reads SYGVNS. Losses at the gene ends were 4 bases for V and 8 bases for J; bases not matched to a gene: 9. CDR3 length: 15 residues. The CDR3 region is CASSVLAGITDEQFF. The CDR3 nucleotides are TGTGCCAGCAGTGTGCTAGCGGGAATTACCGATGAGCAGTTCTTC.

The chain joins TRBV28 to TRBJ2-2, with 7 positions matching TRBD1. CDR1 is MDHEN and CDR2 is SYDVKM in the germline V gene. V lost 1 base to trimming and J lost 3 bases; unmatched junction nucleotides: 2. The length of the CDR3 is 15 residues. This CDR3 reads CASSLLRGHTGELFF. CDR3 sequence (DNA): TGTGCCAGCAGTTTATTAAGGGGGCACACCGGGGAGCTGTTTTTT. Full variable domain (outside the CDR3, taken from reference TRBV28 and TRBJ2-2): DVKVTQSSRYLVKRTGEKVFLECVQDMDHENMFWYRQDPGLGLRLIYFSYDVKMKEKGDIPEGYSVSREKKERFSLILESASTNQTSMYLCASSLLRGHTGELFFGEGSRLTVL.

The chain carries TRBV11-2 and TRBJ2-7; perhaps TRBD1 as D (7 bases). V was cut by 1 base and J by 2 bases, with 12 bases left in between. The CDR3 is 15 residues long. The V gene's germline CDR1 is SGHAT and CDR2 FQNNGV. The CDR3 nucleotides are TGTGCCAGCAGCTTAGGGCAGGGGGGAGCCTACGAGCAGTACTTC. Its translation: CASSLGQGGAYEQYF.

The chain carries TRBV9 and TRBJ2-3, with D possibly TRBD2 on 6 matching bases. The V gene's germline CDR1 is SGDLS and CDR2 YYNGEE. V lost 0 bases to trimming and J lost 14 bases, with 16 bases between them. The CDR3 totals 13 residues. For the CDR3, the DNA is TGTGCCAGCAGCGTAGAGTCCGGGAGCAGGCTGTATTTT. Encoded protein: CASSVESGSRLYF.

The chain carries TRBV5-8 and TRBJ2-3; the match to TRBD2 covers 10 bases. V lost 4 bases, J lost 1 base, and 6 bases stayed unmatched. Germline values: CDR1 SGHTS, CDR2 YDEGEE. The CDR3 contains 16 residues. In DNA form, the CDR3 reads TGTGCCAGCAGCAAGCGGGAGGGCGCCCGCACAGATACGCAGTATTTT. Translating it yields CASSKREGARTDTQYF.

The chain combines TRBV7-6 with TRBJ2-7; no clear D gene. Trimming stripped 3 bases from V and 5 bases from J, with 20 bases between. This CDR3 contains 16 residues. Germline CDR1 is SGHVS and CDR2 is FNYEAQ. CDR3 region: CASSLSPTLGLHEQYF. For the CDR3, the DNA is TGTGCCAGCAGCTTGTCACCAACCTTGGGCTTACACGAGCAGTACTTC.

This clone is a singleton in its sample. The chain recombines TRBV6-1 with TRBJ2-1, with 7 bases aligning to TRBD2. Germline V gene sequence: CDR1 MNHNS, CDR2 SASEGT. The CDR3 consists of 16 residues. J lost 0 bases, V lost 2 bases, and 4 bases had no gene match. The chain's CDR3 is CASSEQRGSSYNEQFF. The CDR3 region has the DNA TGTGCCAGCAGTGAACAGCGGGGTAGCTCCTACAATGAGCAGTTCTTC.

The V and J genes are TRBV27 and TRBJ1-2; 7 bases map to TRBD1. Germline values: CDR1 MNHEY, CDR2 SMNVEV (reference sequence). This CDR3 is 14 amino acids long. V shed 6 bases, J shed 0 bases, and the junction held 4 bases outside the gene matches. This CDR3 is CASRTTGTNYGYTF. CDR3 in DNA: TGTGCCAGCAGGACGACAGGGACTAACTATGGCTACACCTTC.

The chain combines TRBV9 with TRBJ2-3; 9 nucleotides align to TRBD1. This CDR3 spans 16 amino acids. The germline V gene encodes CDR1 SGDLS and CDR2 YYNGEE. With 4 bases clipped from V and 8 bases from J, the junction kept 14 bases outside the gene matches. CDR3 coding DNA: TGTGCCAGCAGCCCCACCGGGACAGGGACCGGTAGTACGCAGTATTTT. The encoded protein is CASSPTGTGTGSTQYF. Full variable domain (rest looked up from reference TRBV9 and TRBJ2-3): DSGVTQTPKHLITATGQRVTLRCSPRSGDLSVYWYQQSLDQGLQFLIQYYNGEERAKGNILERFSAQQFPDLHSELNLSSLELGDSALYFCASSPTGTGTGSTQYFGPGTRLTVL.

This clone was observed a single time. The gene calls are TRBV29-1 and TRBJ1-3; possible D gene TRBD1, 5 bases. Looked up from germline, CDR1 is SQVTM and CDR2 is ANQGSEA. V shed 6 bases and J shed 4 bases, with 7 bases lying between them. This CDR3 is 11 amino acids long. Here the CDR3 reads CSVGVGNTIYF. In nucleotides, the CDR3 is TGCAGCGTAGGGGTGGGAAACACCATATATTTT. Complete variable domain (other parts from reference TRBV29-1 and TRBJ1-3): SAVISQKPSRDICQRGTSLTIQCQVDSQVTMMFWYRQQPGQSLTLIATANQGSEATYESGFVIDKFPISRPNLTFSTLTVSNMSPEDSSIYLCSVGVGNTIYFGEGSWLTVV.

The chain has TRBV5-1 and TRBJ1-1; TRBD1 might be the D (5 bases). Per the germline V gene, CDR1 is SGHRS and CDR2 is YFSETQ. The V end lost 4 bases, the J end lost 6 bases, and 22 bases lay between the germline ends. The length of the CDR3 is 16 residues. The CDR3, as DNA: TGCGCCAGCAGCCCTAGGTGGGGCAGGGAGGTTCCTGAAGCTTTCTTT. It specifies CASSPRWGREVPEAFF.

Written as DNA, the CDR3 is TGTGCCAGCAGTTTATCGCGGGTGGGGAACACTGAAGCTTTCTTT. Protein: CASSLSRVGNTEAFF. V is TRBV27 and J is TRBJ1-1; no firm D call. This CDR3 comprises 15 residues. Germline V gives CDR1 MNHEY, CDR2 SMNVEV (reference sequence). V lost 0 bases and J 1 base, leaving 9 bases between the germline ends.

V and J are TRBV7-9 and TRBJ2-3, with 10 bases matching TRBD2. Unmatched junction bases numbered 14, after V lost 4 bases and J lost 4 bases. Germline-derived CDR1 and CDR2 are SEHNR and FQNEAQ (reference sequence). The CDR3 spans 18 residues. CDR3 amino acids: CASSSPLAASGSPDTQYF. The CDR3 nucleotides are TGTGCCAGCAGCTCTCCACTTGCGGCTAGCGGGAGCCCAGATACGCAGTATTTT.

The CDR3 bases are TGTGCCAGTAGTCCAGACTTTCAGCCCCAGCATTTT. Protein sequence: CASSPDFQPQHF. The V gene is TRBV19, the J gene TRBJ1-5; D unresolved. This CDR3 has 12 amino acids. Germline assignment: CDR1 LNHDA and CDR2 SQIVND (reference sequence). Between the trimmed V and J ends, which lost 5 bases and 6 bases, there was a span of 8 bases.